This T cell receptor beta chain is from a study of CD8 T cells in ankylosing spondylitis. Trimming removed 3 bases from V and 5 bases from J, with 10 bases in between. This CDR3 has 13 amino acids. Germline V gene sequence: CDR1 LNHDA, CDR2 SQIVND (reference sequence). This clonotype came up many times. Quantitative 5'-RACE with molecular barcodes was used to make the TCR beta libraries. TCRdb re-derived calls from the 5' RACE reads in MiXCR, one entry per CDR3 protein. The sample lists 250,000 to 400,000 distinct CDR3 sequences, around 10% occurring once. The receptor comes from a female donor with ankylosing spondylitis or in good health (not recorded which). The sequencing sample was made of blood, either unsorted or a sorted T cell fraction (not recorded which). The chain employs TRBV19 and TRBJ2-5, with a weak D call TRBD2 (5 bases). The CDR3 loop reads CASSIGGDETQYF. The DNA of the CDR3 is TGTGCCAGTAGTATCGGAGGTGATGAGACCCAGTACTTC. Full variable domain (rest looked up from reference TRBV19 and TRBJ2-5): DGGITQSPKYLFRKEGQNVTLSCEQNLNHDAMYWYRQDPGQGLRLIYYSQIVNDFQKGDIAEGYSVSREKKESFPLTVTSAQKNPTAFYLCASSIGGDETQYFGPGTRLLVL.